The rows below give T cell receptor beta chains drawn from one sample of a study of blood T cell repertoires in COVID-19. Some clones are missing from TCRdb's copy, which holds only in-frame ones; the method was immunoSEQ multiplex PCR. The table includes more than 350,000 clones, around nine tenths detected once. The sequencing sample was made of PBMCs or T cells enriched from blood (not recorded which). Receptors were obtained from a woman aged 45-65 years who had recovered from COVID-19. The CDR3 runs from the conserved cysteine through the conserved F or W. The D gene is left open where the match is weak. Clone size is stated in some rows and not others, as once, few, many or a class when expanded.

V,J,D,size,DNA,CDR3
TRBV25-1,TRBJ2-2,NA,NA,TGTGCCAGCAGAAAGGACAGCCCCCTGAACACCGGGGAGCTGTTTTTT,CASRKDSPLNTGELFF
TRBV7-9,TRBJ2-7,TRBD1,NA,TGTGCCAGCAGCGATACCCTATCCAGGGGGATCGACGAGCAGTACTTC,CASSDTLSRGIDEQYF
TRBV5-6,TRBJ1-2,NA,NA,TGTGCCAGCAGCTCTCCTAAGGAGACGAACTATGGCTACACCTTC,CASSSPKETNYGYTF
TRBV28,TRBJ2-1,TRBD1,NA,TGTGCCAGCAGTTTAAGACAGGGGTCCTACAATGAGCAGTTCTTC,CASSLRQGSYNEQFF
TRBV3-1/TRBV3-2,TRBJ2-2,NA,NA,TGTGCCAGCAGCCGATTGACAGGACTGGGCGGGGAGCTGTTTTTT,CASSRLTGLGGELFF
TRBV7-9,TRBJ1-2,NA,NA,TGTGCCAGCCAGGGGCTAAACTATGGCTACACCTTC,CASQGLNYGYTF
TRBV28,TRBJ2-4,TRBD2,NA,TGTGCCAGCAGTCAACCCGGGACTAGCGGAAACATTCAGTACTTC,CASSQPGTSGNIQYF
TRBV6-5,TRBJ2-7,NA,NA,TGTGCCAGCAGTTTCCTGAGTTCCTACGAGCAGTACTTC,CASSFLSSYEQYF
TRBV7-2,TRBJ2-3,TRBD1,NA,TGTGCCAGCAGCTTAGGGGCGATAGGGGGCGGGGATACGCAGTATTTT,CASSLGAIGGGDTQYF
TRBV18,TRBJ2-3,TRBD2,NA,TGTGCCAGCTCACCTGCGGTGCAGCGGGGGCCCAGGGGATCTGATACGCAGTATTTT,CASSPAVQRGPRGSDTQYF
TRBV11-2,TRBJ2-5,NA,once,TGTGCCAGCAGCTTAGCCCACGCGGAGACCCAGTACTTC,CASSLAHAETQYF
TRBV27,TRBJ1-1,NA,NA,TGTGCCAGCAGTTTAAGGGGCAGACTTGGCACTGAAGCTTTCTTT,CASSLRGRLGTEAFF
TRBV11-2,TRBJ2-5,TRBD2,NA,TGTGCCAGCAGCTTTAGCGGGGCAAAGCGAGAGACCCAGTACTTC,CASSFSGAKRETQYF
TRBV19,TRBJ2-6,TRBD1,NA,TGTGCCAGTAGTACGGACAGGGCAACAAGCTCTGGGGCCAACGTCCTGACTTTC,CASSTDRATSSGANVLTF
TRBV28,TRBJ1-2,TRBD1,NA,TGTGCCAGCAGTTCCCGACAGGGGGGGTTAGGTGGCTACACCTTC,CASSSRQGGLGGYTF
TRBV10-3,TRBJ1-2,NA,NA,TGTGCCATCAGTGATCATCCCAACTATGGCTACACCTTC,CAISDHPNYGYTF
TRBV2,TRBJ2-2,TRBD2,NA,TGTGCCAGCTCCCGGTCTAGCGGATGGGCCGGGGAGCTGTTTTTT,CASSRSSGWAGELFF
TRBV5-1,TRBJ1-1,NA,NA,TGCGCCAGCAGCCTGACAGGTTTGAACACTGAAGCTTTCTTT,CASSLTGLNTEAFF
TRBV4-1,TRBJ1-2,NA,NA,TGCGCCAGCACCCAAGTTCTGTACGTCGGGGGCTACACCTTC,CASTQVLYVGGYTF
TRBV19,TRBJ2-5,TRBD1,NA,TGTGCCAGCAGGGGGCGCAGTCCCGAGACCCAGTACTTC,CASRGRSPETQYF
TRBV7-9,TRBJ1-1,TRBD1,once,TGTGCCAGCAGCTTAGGGGGACAGGTGAACACTGAAGCTTTCTTT,CASSLGGQVNTEAFF
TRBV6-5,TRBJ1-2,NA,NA,TGTGCCAGCGGATTCGGGACATCGGATTATGGCTACACCTTC,CASGFGTSDYGYTF
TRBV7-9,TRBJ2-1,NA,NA,TGTGCCAGCAGCTTAGATCAGGGTTTGGGCAATGAGCAGTTCTTC,CASSLDQGLGNEQFF
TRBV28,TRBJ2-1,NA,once,TGTGCCAGCCACCCCTTGGAGGGGGCCCACCGGAATGAGCAGTTCTTC,CASHPLEGAHRNEQFF
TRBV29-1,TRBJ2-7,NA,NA,TGCAGCGTTCCAGTCCAGGGCAGCTACGAGCAGTACTTC,CSVPVQGSYEQYF
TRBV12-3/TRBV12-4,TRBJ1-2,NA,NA,TGTGCCAGCAGTACCACAGGGAAGGGCTACACCTTC,CASSTTGKGYTF
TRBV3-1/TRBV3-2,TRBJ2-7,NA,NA,TGTGCCAGCAGCCAACCCGAAGGGCTGGGACTCTACGAGCAGTACTTC,CASSQPEGLGLYEQYF
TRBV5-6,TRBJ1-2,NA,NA,TGTGCCAGCAGCTTGTGGCAGGGCCACTATGGCTACACCTTC,CASSLWQGHYGYTF
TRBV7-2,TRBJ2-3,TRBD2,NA,TGTGCCAGCAGCTCGCTGGGCTCTAGCGGACTCACAGATACGCAGTATTTT,CASSSLGSSGLTDTQYF
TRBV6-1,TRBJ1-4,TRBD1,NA,TGTGCCAGCAGTGAAAGGGGACAGATTAATGAAAAACTGTTTTTT,CASSERGQINEKLFF
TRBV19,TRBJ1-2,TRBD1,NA,TGTGCCAGTAGTCAAATAACCGGGACAGCAACTAACTATGGCTACACCTTC,CASSQITGTATNYGYTF
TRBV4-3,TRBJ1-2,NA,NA,TGCGCCAGCAGCCAAGATAGGGGCTTTCTTTGGGAATACTACACCTTC,CASSQDRGFLWEYYTF
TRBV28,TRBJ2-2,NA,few,TGTGCCAGCAGGTTACCGGCCGGGGAGCTGTTTTTT,CASRLPAGELFF
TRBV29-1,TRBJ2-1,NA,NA,TGCAGCGTCTGGACTGCCTCCTACAATGAGCAGTTCTTC,CSVWTASYNEQFF
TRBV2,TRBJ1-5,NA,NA,TGTGCCAGCAGTGGGGACAACTATCAGCCCCAGCATTTT,CASSGDNYQPQHF
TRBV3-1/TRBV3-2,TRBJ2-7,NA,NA,TGTGCCAGCAGCCAAGGCCCCCCGGGGACTCCATACGAGCAGTACTTC,CASSQGPPGTPYEQYF
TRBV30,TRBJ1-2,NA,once,TGTGCCTGGAGTGTAACCAGGCCCCACTATGGCTACACCTTC,CAWSVTRPHYGYTF
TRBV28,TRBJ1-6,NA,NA,TGTGCCAGCAGTTTTCAGGGGCGGGATTCACCCCTCCACTTT,CASSFQGRDSPLHF
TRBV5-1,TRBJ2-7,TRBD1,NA,TGCGCCAGCAGCCACGGACAGGGGGCCACCTACGAGCAGTACTTC,CASSHGQGATYEQYF
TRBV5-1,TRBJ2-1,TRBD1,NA,TGCGCCAGCAGCTCTGACAGGGGTGACTACAATGAGCAGTTCTTC,CASSSDRGDYNEQFF
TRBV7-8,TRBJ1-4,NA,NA,TGTGCCAGCAGCAAATCCGGAGCAGTGGAGGATGAAAAACTGTTTTTT,CASSKSGAVEDEKLFF
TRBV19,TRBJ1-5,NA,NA,TGTGCCAGTAGTATAAGGGGATCCAGCAATCAGCCCCAGCATTTT,CASSIRGSSNQPQHF
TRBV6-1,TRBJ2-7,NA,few,TGTGCCAGCAGTGAACGTCAGGCTTTCTCCTACGAGCAGTACTTC,CASSERQAFSYEQYF
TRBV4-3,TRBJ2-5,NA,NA,TGCGCCAGCAGCCAGCAGGGGCAAGAGACCCAGTACTTC,CASSQQGQETQYF
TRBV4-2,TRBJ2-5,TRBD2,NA,TGTGCCAGCAGCCAAGATCGGGGGGGCCAGGAGACCCAGTACTTC,CASSQDRGGQETQYF